This paragraph reports one TCR beta chain. Its target is unknown. This entry belongs to a study of monozygotic twins with inflammatory bowel disease. Study-wide results and caveats: Concordance status among twins (concordant versus discordant) showed no link to repertoire similarity, possibly from limited power.

The CDR3 covers 11 residues. Germline V gene data show CDR1 as MDHEN and CDR2 as SYDVKM. TCRdb reprocessed the 5' RACE reads and reports one entry per CDR3 protein, with no DNA. The table lists under 200,000 distinct CDR3 sequences. Sequenced input: blood. The TCR sequence derives from a human donor with ulcerative colitis or Crohn's disease, or a healthy co-twin of an affected twin (not recorded which). The J gene is TRBJ2-1, the V gene TRBV28; TCRdb indicates TRBD1, and absent DNA this call remains unverified. CDR3 sequence reads: CATMGGSEQFF.